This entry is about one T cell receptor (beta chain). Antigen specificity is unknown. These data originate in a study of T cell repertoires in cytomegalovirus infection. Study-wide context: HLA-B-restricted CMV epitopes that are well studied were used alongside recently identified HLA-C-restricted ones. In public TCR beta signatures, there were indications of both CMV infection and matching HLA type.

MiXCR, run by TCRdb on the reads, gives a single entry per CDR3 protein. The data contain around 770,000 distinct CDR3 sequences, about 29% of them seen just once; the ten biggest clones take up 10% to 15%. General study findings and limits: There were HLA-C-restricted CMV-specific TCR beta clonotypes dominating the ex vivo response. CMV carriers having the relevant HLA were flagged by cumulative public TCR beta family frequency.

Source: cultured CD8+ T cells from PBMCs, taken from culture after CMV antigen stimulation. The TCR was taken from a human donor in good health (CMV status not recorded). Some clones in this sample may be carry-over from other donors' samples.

This CDR3 is CASQPRLGDSYNSPLHF. CDR3 coding DNA: TGTGCCAGCCAACCCCGCCTTGGAGACTCCTATAATTCACCCCTCCACTTT. The genes are TRBV27 and TRBJ1-6; D is uncertain. The CDR3 has 17 amino acids. CDR1 is MNHEY, CDR2 SMNVEV, per germline (reference sequence). V was trimmed by 8 bases and J by 0 bases, leaving 17 bases between them.